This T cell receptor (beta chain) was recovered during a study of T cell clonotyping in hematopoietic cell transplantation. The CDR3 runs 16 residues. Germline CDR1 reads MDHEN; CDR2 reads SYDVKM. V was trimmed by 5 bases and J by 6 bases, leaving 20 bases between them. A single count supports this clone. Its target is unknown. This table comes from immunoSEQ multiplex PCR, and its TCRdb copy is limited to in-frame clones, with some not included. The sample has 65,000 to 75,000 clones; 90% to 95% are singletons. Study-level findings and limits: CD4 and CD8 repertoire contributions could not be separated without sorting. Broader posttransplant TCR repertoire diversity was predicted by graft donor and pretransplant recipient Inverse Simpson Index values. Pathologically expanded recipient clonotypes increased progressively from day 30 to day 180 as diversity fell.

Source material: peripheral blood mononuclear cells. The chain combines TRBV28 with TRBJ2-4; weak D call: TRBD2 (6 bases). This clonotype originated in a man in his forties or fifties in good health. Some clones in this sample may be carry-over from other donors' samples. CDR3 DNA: TGTGCCAGCAGTCCTAGGAGTGGGGAGGTTAGAAACATTCAGTACTTC. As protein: CASSPRSGEVRNIQYF.